Below are 25 T cell receptor beta chains sequenced from a single sample in a study of T cell changes during pregnancy in multiple sclerosis. Sequenced by immunoSEQ multiplex PCR; TCRdb stores in-frame clones only, minus some. The sample lists approximately 100,000 clones, more than 85% occurring once. The sequencing used peripheral blood, collected after pregnancy. These receptors all come from a female donor with multiple sclerosis, enrolled in a pregnancy study.

The gene calls are TRBV5-4 and TRBJ2-1; 9 positions agree with TRBD2. Germline values: CDR1 SGHNT, CDR2 YYREEE (reference sequence). CDR3 length: 16 residues. V was pared by 2 bases and J by 5 bases, with 8 bases of the junction left unmatched. CDR3 protein: CASSLGWAGGDNEQFF. CDR3 bases: TGTGCCAGCAGCTTAGGATGGGCGGGGGGGGACAATGAGCAGTTCTTC.

This clone was recorded once. CDR3 sequence: CASSQVSGTSIGQETQYF. Written as DNA, the CDR3 is TGTGCCAGCAGCCAAGTCTCCGGGACTTCTATAGGGCAAGAGACCCAGTACTTC. This chain links TRBV14 with TRBJ2-5; the D gene is possibly TRBD2 (6 bases). The V end lost 1 base, the J end lost 2 bases, and 20 bases lay between the germline ends. The CDR3 length is 18 residues. The germline V gene has CDR1 SGHDN and CDR2 FVKESK.

The chain uses TRBV6-4 and TRBJ2-1; 7 bases are shared with TRBD1. V lost 2 bases, J lost 7 bases, and 8 bases stayed unmatched. The V gene's germline CDR1 is MRHNA and CDR2 SNTAGT. The CDR3 covers 15 residues. CDR3 sequence (DNA): TGTGCCAGCAGTGACCGGGGACAGCCGAGTAATGAGCAGTTCTTC. Protein product: CASSDRGQPSNEQFF.

This clone turned up a few times. The chain employs TRBV18 and TRBJ1-6; D is uncertain. The CDR3 spans 14 residues. Deletions cut 3 bases from V and 8 bases from J, with 11 bases between. Germline V gene sequence: CDR1 KGHSH, CDR2 LQKENI. The CDR3 loop is CASSPAGRDSPLHF. The DNA of the CDR3 is TGTGCCAGCTCACCCGCGGGGAGGGATTCACCCCTCCACTTT.

The gene calls are TRBV5-1 and TRBJ2-2; D gene unclear. V lost 0 bases, J lost 3 bases, and 12 bases lay in between. CDR3 length: 16 amino acids. The germline V gene has CDR1 SGHRS and CDR2 YFSETQ. The CDR3 DNA follows: TGCGCCAGCAGCTTGGGTTTTTTTCGGGACACCGGGGAGCTGTTTTTT. Translated: CASSLGFFRDTGELFF.

J is TRBJ2-3 and V is TRBV18, with 7 bases that match TRBD1. Germline CDR1 KGHSH, CDR2 LQKENI. This CDR3 is 14 amino acids long. Unmatched junction bases numbered 6, after V lost 5 bases and J lost 4 bases. The CDR3 is CASSIQGSPDTQYF. The CDR3 DNA sequence: TGTGCCAGCTCAATACAGGGGTCGCCAGATACGCAGTATTTT. Full variable domain (missing parts from reference TRBV18 and TRBJ2-3): NAGVMQNPRHLVRRRGQEARLRCSPMKGHSHVYWYRQLPEEGLKFMVYLQKENIIDESGMPKERFSAEFPKEGPSILRIQQVVRGDSAAYFCASSIQGSPDTQYFGPGTRLTVL.

This chain connects TRBV7-3 to TRBJ2-5, with a weak D call TRBD2 (7 bases). Trimming removed 5 bases from V and 5 bases from J, with 18 bases in between. The CDR3 is made up of 15 amino acids. Germline CDR1 reads SGHTA; CDR2 reads FQGTGA. The CDR3 here is CASSASGAGDETQYF. The DNA of the CDR3 is TGTGCCAGCAGCGCCTCGGGGGCGGGGGACGAGACCCAGTACTTC.

This chain joins TRBV12-5 and TRBJ1-1; D might be TRBD1 (6 bases). The ends were cut back, 0 bases at V and 6 bases at J, with 29 bases in the middle. The CDR3 sequence is 20 residues long. The germline V gene encodes CDR1 LGHNT and CDR2 FRNRAP. CDR3 sequence (DNA): TGTGCTAGTGGTTTGGTAGTTAGCCAGAGGGAACAGGGAAAAAGCTCTGAAGCTTTCTTT. This encodes CASGLVVSQREQGKSSEAFF.

This clone was detected a few times. The rearrangement joins TRBV5-1 to TRBJ1-2; 7 bases map to TRBD1. Unmatched junction bases numbered 10, after V lost 4 bases and J lost 7 bases. The CDR3 loop spans 14 amino acids. Germline loops: CDR1 SGHRS, CDR2 YFSETQ. CDR3 protein: CASSPGQDLSGYTF. As DNA, the CDR3 is TGCGCCAGCAGCCCAGGACAGGACCTTTCTGGCTACACCTTC.

The chain combines TRBV18 with TRBJ2-5; TRBD1 is a possible D gene (5 bases). This CDR3 contains 13 residues. CDR1 and CDR2 from the germline V gene are KGHSH and LQKENI. Trimming stripped 4 bases from V and 4 bases from J, with 10 bases between. The CDR3 reads CASSRTGTETQYF. DNA of the CDR3: TGTGCCAGCTCACGAACAGGTACAGAGACCCAGTACTTC.

The chain has TRBV6-5 and TRBJ2-2; no clear D. V lost 3 bases, J lost 8 bases, and 19 bases lay in between. Per germline, CDR1 MNHEY and CDR2 SVGAGI. The CDR3 is 16 residues long. The DNA for the CDR3 is TGTGCCAGCAGTTATCTGTACGAAACACTGGAGGGGGAGCTGTTTTTT. Amino acids: CASSYLYETLEGELFF.

This chain uses TRBV4-1 with TRBJ2-7; 8 positions match TRBD1. The germline CDR1 and CDR2 sequences are MGHRA and YSYEKL. The CDR3 totals 14 residues. The V gene end was trimmed by 1 base and the J gene end by 4 bases; junction bases not matched to a gene: 3. This CDR3 is CASSQGRDRYEQYF. For the CDR3, the DNA is TGCGCCAGCAGCCAAGGCCGGGACAGGTACGAGCAGTACTTC.

This clone has just a few counts. This chain joins TRBV6-6 and TRBJ1-1; possibly TRBD1 for D (5 bases). The CDR3 sequence is 13 residues long. Germline V CDR1 and CDR2: MNHNY, SVGAGI (reference sequence). Trimming left V 6 bases short and J 5 bases short, with 13 bases between. Written as DNA, the CDR3 is TGTGCCAGCAGACCACCCGGGGGAACTGAAGCTTTCTTT. Protein product: CASRPPGGTEAFF.

This chain uses TRBV6-5 with TRBJ1-1, with a possible D match to TRBD1 (5 bases). V lost 6 bases and J lost 8, with 19 bases in between. The CDR3 runs 14 residues. In germline, CDR1 is MNHEY, CDR2 SVGAGI. CDR3 in amino acids: CASRSLRVGGEAFF. The CDR3 DNA is TGTGCCAGCAGAAGTTTACGTGTGGGGGGAGAAGCTTTCTTT.

DNA for the CDR3: TGTGCCAGCAGCTTGTTTAGCGGGGGGGGTACAGATACGCAGTATTTT. Its translation is CASSLFSGGGTDTQYF. The V and J genes are TRBV5-4 and TRBJ2-3; 11 bases align to TRBD2. CDR3 length equals 16 residues. Germline V gene lookup returns CDR1 SGHNT and CDR2 YYREEE (reference sequence). J was trimmed by 3 bases and V by 1 base; bases with no gene match: 4.

The chain links TRBV11-2 to TRBJ1-2, with 11 bases lining up with TRBD1. The V gene end was trimmed by 6 bases and the J gene end by 6 bases; junction bases not matched to a gene: 6. The CDR3 loop spans 14 amino acids. Germline loops: CDR1 SGHAT, CDR2 FQNNGV. In DNA form, the CDR3 reads TGTGCCAGCAGAACACGGGACAGGGGGGATGGCTACACCTTC. The encoded protein is CASRTRDRGDGYTF.

The chain carries TRBV29-1 and TRBJ1-2; D is unclear. The germline gives CDR1 SQVTM, CDR2 ANQGSEA. The CDR3 covers 12 residues. Trimming left V 2 bases short and J 5 bases short, with 9 bases between. CDR3 sequence reads: CSVEQWLYGYTF. CDR3 sequence (DNA): TGCAGCGTTGAACAGTGGTTATATGGCTACACCTTC.

The rearrangement joins TRBV5-1 to TRBJ2-1; 10 bases are shared with TRBD2. Germline V CDR1 and CDR2: SGHRS, YFSETQ. The CDR3 has 15 residues. Trimming cost V 7 bases and J 8 bases; bases outside gene matches: 12. The CDR3: CASGASGGSVDEQFF. In DNA, the CDR3 is TGCGCCAGCGGTGCTAGCGGGGGTTCCGTCGATGAGCAGTTCTTC.

The gene calls are TRBV7-8 and TRBJ2-3; 9 positions match TRBD2. V gave up 3 bases and J gave up 5 bases; unmatched junction bases: 6. In germline, CDR1 is SGHVS, CDR2 FQNEAQ. The CDR3 contains 15 residues. The CDR3 region is CASSLGAGGQDTQYF. CDR3 coding DNA: TGTGCCAGCAGCTTGGGGGCGGGGGGGCAAGATACGCAGTATTTT.

A few counts support this clone. This chain's CDR3 is CASRGTVSGNTIYF. Here the CDR3 DNA reads TGTGCCAGCCGCGGGACAGTCTCTGGAAACACCATATATTTT. The rearrangement uses TRBV18 and TRBJ1-3, with 7 bases lining up with TRBD1. Trimming cost V 8 bases and J 0 bases; bases outside gene matches: 4. Germline V gene sequence: CDR1 KGHSH, CDR2 LQKENI. This CDR3 is 14 amino acids long.

V is TRBV5-1 and J is TRBJ2-5, with D tentatively TRBD2 (5 bases). Germline V gives CDR1 SGHRS, CDR2 YFSETQ. CDR3 size: 14 residues. V shed 1 base and J shed 1 base, with 8 bases lying between them. The CDR3 nucleotides are TGCGCCAGCAGCTTGTGGCGGGTCCAAGAGACCCAGTACTTC. Protein product: CASSLWRVQETQYF.

V and J are TRBV5-1 and TRBJ2-5, with 9 bases that match TRBD1. V trimming: 2 bases; J trimming: 2 bases; junction bases outside the gene matches: 7. Germline V gene lookup returns CDR1 SGHRS and CDR2 YFSETQ. This CDR3 region has 16 residues. The CDR3 sequence is CASSFTTGGAQETQYF. In DNA, the CDR3 is TGCGCCAGCAGCTTTACGACAGGGGGTGCTCAAGAGACCCAGTACTTC. The variable domain in full, with the rest retrieved from reference TRBV5-1 and TRBJ2-5, is KAGVTQTPRYLIKTRGQQVTLSCSPISGHRSVSWYQQTPGQGLQFLFEYFSETQRNKGNFPGRFSGRQFSNSRSEMNVSTLELGDSALYLCASSFTTGGAQETQYFGPGTRLLVL.

The chain carries TRBV7-8 and TRBJ2-3, with 12 nucleotides matching TRBD1. The CDR3 extends over 15 amino acids. The V segment lost 4 bases and the J segment 3 bases; nucleotides outside the gene matches: 2. Germline V gives CDR1 SGHVS, CDR2 FQNEAQ. The CDR3: CASSWDRGRTDTQYF. CDR3 DNA sequence: TGTGCCAGCAGCTGGGACAGGGGGCGAACAGATACGCAGTATTTT.

This chain uses TRBV5-4 with TRBJ2-5; a possible D gene is TRBD1 (5 bases). This CDR3 is 14 amino acids long. V was cut by 0 bases and J by 1 base, with 7 bases left in between. Looked up from germline, CDR1 is SGHNT and CDR2 is YYREEE (reference sequence). CDR3 in amino acids: CASSLEGFQETQYF. DNA for the CDR3: TGTGCCAGCAGCTTGGAGGGGTTCCAAGAGACCCAGTACTTC.

This sequence joins TRBV6-5 and TRBJ2-1; 8 bases agree with TRBD1. From germline, CDR1 is MNHEY and CDR2 SVGAGI. The CDR3 has 16 amino acids. V was clipped by 0 bases and J by 5 bases; unmatched bases: 6. The CDR3 sequence: CASSYSRGQGNNEQFF. The CDR3 coding sequence is TGTGCCAGCAGTTACTCGAGAGGACAGGGAAACAATGAGCAGTTCTTC.